These T cell receptor beta chains were read from a single sample in a study of blood T cell repertoires in COVID-19. The table came from immunoSEQ multiplex PCR; TCRdb's copy has only in-frame clones and leaves some out. This sample carries about 80,000 clones, roughly 88% of them seen once, and the ten largest clones take 6% to 8.5%. The sequenced sample consisted of peripheral blood. All receptors derive from a man aged 70 or older with acute or convalescent COVID-19. Each CDR3 is given with its conserved first and last residue. The order of the fields is clone size, J gene, D gene, V gene, CDR3 protein, CDR3 DNA. D genes are given only for firm matches. The listing skips clone size in some rows; elsewhere it reads once, few, many or a size class.

>.|TRBJ2-2|.|TRBV6-2/TRBV6-3
CASSYLTGANTGELFF
TGTGCCAGCAGTTACTTGACGGGAGCGAACACCGGGGAGCTGTTTTTT
>.|TRBJ2-1|TRBD1|TRBV28
CASRSGDRGSSEQFF
TGTGCCAGCCGTAGTGGGGACAGGGGTTCGAGTGAGCAGTTCTTC
>.|TRBJ1-2|.|TRBV21-1
CASSKWAGYGYTF
TGTGCCAGCAGCAAGTGGGCAGGCTATGGCTACACCTTC
>few|TRBJ2-4|TRBD1|TRBV24-1
CATSGPGQGAGNIQYF
TGTGCCACCAGTGGTCCGGGACAGGGGGCGGGAAACATTCAGTACTTC
>.|TRBJ2-2|.|TRBV7-2
CASSPTAGAHAGELFF
TGTGCCAGCAGCCCCACGGCGGGGGCTCACGCCGGGGAGCTGTTTTTT
>.|TRBJ1-6|.|TRBV6-5
CASSPNRAGNSPLHF
TGTGCCAGCAGTCCAAACAGGGCTGGAAATTCACCCCTCCACTTT
>.|TRBJ2-1|.|TRBV3-1/TRBV3-2
CASSPLSREMLYNEQFF
TGTGCCAGCAGCCCCCTCTCCCGGGAGATGCTCTACAATGAGCAGTTCTTC
>.|TRBJ1-1|.|TRBV19
CASSIAQYTEAFF
TGTGCCAGTAGTATAGCACAGTACACTGAAGCTTTCTTT
>.|TRBJ1-5|.|TRBV27
CASSLGGFQPQHF
TGTGCCAGCAGTTTAGGGGGCTTTCAGCCCCAGCATTTT
>.|TRBJ1-6|.|TRBV4-3
CASSQVGRDLSSYNSPLHF
TGCGCCAGCAGCCAAGTGGGCAGGGACTTGAGCTCCTATAATTCACCCCTCCACTTT
>.|TRBJ1-1|.|TRBV19
CASSSPGERAEAFF
TGTGCCAGTAGTAGCCCAGGGGAGAGGGCTGAAGCTTTCTTT
>.|TRBJ2-3|TRBD2|TRBV5-3
CARSGRGNGRGFWADTQYF
TGTGCCAGAAGCGGTCGGGGTAACGGGAGGGGTTTTTGGGCAGATACGCAGTATTTT
>.|TRBJ2-3|TRBD1|TRBV19
CASSTTGAGDTQYF
TGTGCCAGTAGTACGACAGGGGCAGGTGATACGCAGTATTTT
>once|TRBJ2-5|.|TRBV2
CASRGTSRVRAETQYF
TGTGCCAGCAGGGGGACAAGCAGGGTTCGGGCGGAGACCCAGTACTTC
>.|TRBJ2-7|.|TRBV7-2
CASSLGRAHEQYF
TGTGCCAGCAGCTTAGGGAGGGCCCACGAGCAGTACTTC
>.|TRBJ2-7|.|TRBV6-6
CASSGRQVGLDEQYF
TGTGCCAGCAGTGGAAGACAGGTAGGGTTAGACGAGCAGTACTTC
>.|TRBJ2-3|TRBD2|TRBV5-4
CASSRGLAGGTDTQYF
TGTGCCAGCAGCCGGGGACTAGCGGGAGGCACAGATACGCAGTATTTT
>.|TRBJ1-5|TRBD1|TRBV2
CASKAFHRGLQPQHF
TGTGCCAGCAAAGCGTTTCACAGGGGGCTTCAGCCCCAGCATTTT
>.|TRBJ2-1|TRBD2|TRBV4-2
CASSQGAGGYNEQFF
TGTGCCAGCAGCCAAGGCGCGGGAGGCTACAATGAGCAGTTCTTC
>.|TRBJ1-1|TRBD1|TRBV5-1
CASSLGQGSRVAEAFF
TGCGCCAGCAGCCTTGGACAGGGGAGTAGGGTCGCTGAAGCTTTCTTT
>once|TRBJ2-3|.|TRBV4-3
CASSQDPVRGTDTQYF
TGCGCCAGCAGCCAAGATCCTGTCCGGGGCACAGATACGCAGTATTTT
>few|TRBJ2-7|.|TRBV18
CASSPSTGTTYEQYF
TGTGCCAGCTCACCAAGCACAGGAACAACATACGAGCAGTACTTC
>.|TRBJ2-2|TRBD2|TRBV4-3
CASSQGSAGGFTGELFF
TGCGCCAGCAGCCAAGGATCAGCGGGAGGGTTCACCGGGGAGCTGTTTTTT
>.|TRBJ1-1|.|TRBV3-1/TRBV3-2
CASSRVGGMNTEAFF
TGTGCCAGCAGCCGGGTGGGGGGAATGAACACTGAAGCTTTCTTT
>.|TRBJ1-1|.|TRBV7-2
CASSPRTGNTEAFF
TGTGCCAGCAGCCCACGAACGGGGAACACTGAAGCTTTCTTT
>.|TRBJ2-2|TRBD2|TRBV10-1
CASSELAGGRSGELFF
TGCGCCAGCAGTGAGCTGGCGGGAGGCCGTTCCGGGGAGCTGTTTTTT
>.|TRBJ1-2|TRBD1|TRBV12-3/TRBV12-4
CASSGGQSYGYTF
TGTGCCAGCAGTGGGGGACAGTCCTATGGCTACACCTTC
>.|TRBJ2-6|.|TRBV4-1
CASSPTGFGANVLTF
TGCGCCAGCAGCCCCACAGGATTTGGGGCCAACGTCCTGACTTTC
>.|TRBJ2-7|.|TRBV5-4
CASSLVYTGEQYF
TGTGCCAGCAGCTTGGTTTACACGGGGGAGCAGTACTTC
>once|TRBJ2-6|.|TRBV5-5
CASSLDLGSGANVLTF
TGTGCCAGCAGCTTGGACCTAGGTTCTGGGGCCAACGTCCTGACTTTC
>few|TRBJ2-1|TRBD2|TRBV5-5
CASSKGLAASYNEQFF
TGTGCCAGCAGCAAGGGACTAGCGGCCTCCTACAATGAGCAGTTCTTC
>.|TRBJ2-7|.|TRBV7-2
CASSLMGGANYEQYF
TGTGCCAGCAGCTTAATGGGGGGGGCAAACTACGAGCAGTACTTC
>.|TRBJ2-7|TRBD1|TRBV5-1
CASSGRTGGRDEQYF
TGCGCCAGCAGCGGAAGGACAGGGGGCAGGGACGAGCAGTACTTC
>.|TRBJ2-7|TRBD2|TRBV5-5
CASSPATSGITYEQYF
TGTGCCAGCAGCCCCGCGACTAGCGGGATAACCTACGAGCAGTACTTC
>.|TRBJ1-1|TRBD1|TRBV14
CASSQGPRQGNTEAFF
TGTGCCAGCAGCCAAGGGCCCAGACAGGGGAACACTGAAGCTTTCTTT
>.|TRBJ1-1|TRBD1|TRBV7-9
CASRTGGLTMNTEAFF
TGTGCCAGCAGGACAGGGGGCCTCACCATGAACACTGAAGCTTTCTTT
>.|TRBJ1-1|TRBD1|TRBV28
CASILGGQGRAEAFF
TGTGCCAGCATCCTAGGGGGCCAGGGGCGGGCTGAAGCTTTCTTT
>few|TRBJ1-4|TRBD1|TRBV7-8
CASSPDRAKLFF
TGTGCCAGCAGCCCCGACAGGGCAAAACTGTTTTTT
>.|TRBJ2-5|.|TRBV4-1
CASSYSGLETQYF
TGCGCCAGCAGCTATAGCGGACTAGAGACCCAGTACTTC
>.|TRBJ1-3|.|TRBV30
CAWSTDRLGTIYF
TGTGCCTGGAGTACCGACAGGTTGGGCACCATATATTTT
>.|TRBJ2-3|TRBD2|TRBV27
CASSTRSGSTDTQYF
TGTGCCAGCAGTACCCGTAGCGGGAGCACAGATACGCAGTATTTT
>.|TRBJ2-3|TRBD1|TRBV6-5
CASEGQGPGDTQYF
TGTGCCAGCGAGGGACAGGGGCCGGGAGATACGCAGTATTTT
>.|TRBJ1-1|.|TRBV12-5
CASGLVPGSEAFF
TGTGCTAGTGGTTTGGTACCAGGCTCGGAAGCTTTCTTT
>.|TRBJ1-2|.|TRBV10-2
CASSMGGYGYTF
TGCGCCAGCAGTATGGGGGGCTATGGCTACACCTTC
>.|TRBJ2-1|.|TRBV12-3/TRBV12-4
CASSLRRNNEQFF
TGTGCCAGCAGTTTGCGCCGAAACAATGAGCAGTTCTTC
>.|TRBJ2-7|TRBD1|TRBV6-2/TRBV6-3
CASSYSGQTLQYF
TGTGCCAGCAGTTATTCGGGACAGACATTACAGTACTTC
>.|TRBJ1-4|TRBD1|TRBV11-2
CASSLEGASTNEKLFF
TGTGCCAGCAGCTTGGAGGGGGCGAGCACTAATGAAAAACTGTTTTTT
>.|TRBJ2-7|TRBD1|TRBV28
CASSLAGTGAYEQYF
TGTGCCAGCAGTTTGGCGGGGACAGGTGCCTACGAGCAGTACTTC
>.|TRBJ2-3|.|TRBV6-5
CASQTSGTDTQYF
TGTGCCAGCCAAACGTCGGGGACAGATACGCAGTATTTT
>.|TRBJ2-7|.|TRBV5-5
CASSLVPGPGYEQYF
TGTGCCAGCAGCTTGGTTCCGGGTCCGGGCTACGAGCAGTACTTC
>.|TRBJ2-7|TRBD1|TRBV28
CASRAGTGVYEQYF
TGTGCCAGCAGGGCCGGGACAGGGGTCTACGAGCAGTACTTC
>.|TRBJ2-1|.|TRBV29-1
CSVPGGRYEQFF
TGCAGCGTCCCCGGTGGGCGTTATGAGCAGTTCTTC
>few|TRBJ2-2|.|TRBV7-6
CASSQRGRENTGELFF
TGTGCCAGCAGCCAAAGGGGAAGGGAGAACACCGGGGAGCTGTTTTTT
>.|TRBJ1-1|.|TRBV7-8
CASSLVFSGWTDMNTEAFF
TGTGCCAGCAGCTTAGTTTTTTCTGGTTGGACAGACATGAACACTGAAGCTTTCTTT
>.|TRBJ1-5|.|TRBV6-2/TRBV6-3
CASSQDTAQPQHF
TGTGCCAGCAGCCAGGACACGGCTCAGCCCCAGCATTTT
>.|TRBJ1-1|.|TRBV19
CASSIPDRNTEAFF
TGTGCCAGTAGTATCCCGGACAGGAACACTGAAGCTTTCTTT
>few|TRBJ2-1|TRBD2|TRBV6-5
CASTQRDVSYNEQFF
TGTGCCAGTACCCAGCGGGATGTCTCCTACAATGAGCAGTTCTTC
>.|TRBJ2-7|TRBD1|TRBV7-2
CASRSGTGTYEQYF
TGTGCCAGCAGATCCGGGACAGGGACCTACGAGCAGTACTTC
>.|TRBJ2-1|TRBD2|TRBV5-6
CASSRLALNEQFF
TGTGCCAGCAGCCGACTAGCCCTGAATGAGCAGTTCTTC
>.|TRBJ2-7|.|TRBV18
CASSPGLSDHEQYF
TGTGCCAGCTCACCGGGACTTTCGGACCACGAGCAGTACTTC